These 27 T cell receptor beta chains came from one sample sequenced in a study of siplizumab effects on memory and regulatory T cells. Generated by immunoSEQ multiplex PCR, the TCRdb table keeps only in-frame clones and is missing some. The repertoire holds under 85,000 clones, with approximately 89% as singletons. Sequenced: Tregs sorted from blood. These TCRs come from a human donor in good health.

The V call is TRBV27, the J call TRBJ1-2; D possibly corresponds to TRBD1 (5 bases). This CDR3 is built from 15 residues. CDR1 is MNHEY and CDR2 is SMNVEV in the germline V gene (reference sequence). Trimming took 2 bases from V and 1 from J, leaving 11 bases between them. The CDR3 DNA reads as TGTGCCAGCAGTTTAAGTACAGGACTTAACTATGGCTACACCTTC. Encoded protein: CASSLSTGLNYGYTF.

Only a few counts were recorded for this clone. The V and J genes are TRBV20-1 and TRBJ1-2; possible D gene TRBD1, 5 bases. CDR3 length: 11 amino acids. Germline V gene data show CDR1 as DFQATT and CDR2 as SNEGSKA (reference sequence). The V and J ends lost 4 bases and 7 bases respectively, with 10 bases between them. The CDR3 spells CSAKGTPGYTF. The DNA for the CDR3 is TGCAGTGCTAAAGGGACTCCTGGCTACACCTTC.

This clone was found a few times. The chain carries TRBV19 and TRBJ1-1, with D unresolved. V gave up 9 bases and J gave up 4 bases, with 15 bases separating them. CDR3 length equals 13 residues. Per the germline V gene, CDR1 is LNHDA and CDR2 is SQIVND (reference sequence). CDR3 sequence reads: CASLLGRSTEAFF. CDR3 sequence (DNA): TGTGCCAGCTTACTCGGGCGGAGCACTGAAGCTTTCTTT.

This chain connects TRBV29-1 to TRBJ2-7, with TRBD2 identical over 7 bases. Germline assignment: CDR1 SQVTM and CDR2 ANQGSEA. The CDR3 has 12 residues. V shed 7 bases, J shed 7 bases, and the junction held 10 bases outside the gene matches. Here the CDR3 reads CSADLAGGEQYF. In nucleotides, the CDR3 is TGCAGCGCAGACTTAGCCGGGGGGGAGCAGTACTTC.

The rearrangement links TRBV7-8 to TRBJ1-4, with D possibly matching TRBD1 (6 bases). The V end lost 5 bases, the J end lost 8 bases, and 18 bases lay between the germline ends. The CDR3 contains 15 residues. The germline gives CDR1 SGHVS, CDR2 FQNEAQ. The CDR3 spells CASSVNGGPAEKLFF. The CDR3 nucleotides are TGTGCCAGCAGCGTAAACGGGGGGCCGGCGGAAAAACTGTTTTTT.

The rearrangement uses TRBV2 and TRBJ2-1, with 13 bases lining up with TRBD2. V lost 7 bases to trimming and J lost 9 bases; unmatched junction nucleotides: 9. The germline gives CDR1 SNHLY, CDR2 FYNNEI. The length of the CDR3 is 15 residues. CDR3 sequence reads: CASTGTSGMLREQFF. CDR3 nucleotides: TGTGCCAGCACAGGGACTAGCGGGATGTTACGTGAGCAGTTCTTC.

V is TRBV10-3 and J is TRBJ1-3; D ambiguous. The germline V and J ends were trimmed by 8 bases and 7 bases, with 18 bases remaining between them. Germline V gene lookup returns CDR1 ENHRY and CDR2 SYGVKD. The length of the CDR3 is 14 residues. CDR3 DNA: TGTGCCATCGGAGATTTTGGAGGGAAGAACACCATATATTTT. It translates to CAIGDFGGKNTIYF.

This clone occurred once. V is TRBV20-1 and J is TRBJ2-1, with D possibly being TRBD1 (6 bases). In germline, CDR1 is DFQATT, CDR2 SNEGSKA (reference sequence). The CDR3 sequence is 11 residues long. Trimming took 6 bases from V and 11 from J, leaving 14 bases between them. This CDR3 is CSARTGFKQFF. The CDR3 coding sequence is TGCAGTGCCAGAACAGGGTTCAAGCAGTTCTTC.

This clone was counted a few times. J is TRBJ2-3 and V is TRBV27; 10 positions agree with TRBD1. Germline trimming cut 5 bases from V and 2 bases from J; bases unmatched to any gene: 4. This CDR3 is built from 15 residues. Germline V gene data show CDR1 as MNHEY and CDR2 as SMNVEV (reference sequence). The CDR3 is CASSLGQGFTDTQYF. CDR3 sequence (DNA): TGTGCCAGCAGTCTGGGACAGGGGTTCACAGATACGCAGTATTTT.

The table lists this clone with a few counts. This chain joins TRBV9 and TRBJ1-5; D is perhaps TRBD1 (6 bases). Trimming cost V 4 bases and J 2 bases, with 13 bases left between them. The CDR3 contains 15 residues. CDR1 is SGDLS and CDR2 is YYNGEE in the germline V gene. The CDR3 here is CASSSQGFGNQPQHF. Here the CDR3 DNA reads TGTGCCAGCAGCTCTCAGGGGTTTGGCAATCAGCCCCAGCATTTT.

The V call is TRBV9, the J call TRBJ2-1; D unresolved. With 0 bases removed from V and 2 bases from J, the gap between germline ends came to 9 bases. Germline V CDR1 and CDR2: SGDLS, YYNGEE. This CDR3 has 15 residues. CDR3 in amino acids: CASSVDGFPYNEQFF. CDR3 DNA sequence: TGTGCCAGCAGCGTAGATGGGTTTCCCTACAATGAGCAGTTCTTC.

The chain employs TRBV10-3 and TRBJ2-7; 7 nucleotides match TRBD2. The germline V gene encodes CDR1 ENHRY and CDR2 SYGVKD. The V gene end was trimmed by 4 bases and the J gene end by 5 bases; junction bases not matched to a gene: 8. The CDR3 spans 14 residues. CDR3 DNA: TGTGCCATCAGTGGACGGGGACTACCTGACGAGCAGTACTTC. Protein product: CAISGRGLPDEQYF.

The table lists this clone with a count of one. The rearrangement uses TRBV14 and TRBJ2-1; 10 nucleotides align to TRBD2. The CDR3 loop spans 16 amino acids. V shed 0 bases and J 1 base; nucleotides not matched to a gene: 0. Looked up from germline, CDR1 is SGHDN and CDR2 is FVKESK. CDR3 sequence: CASSQEGLASYNEQFF. The CDR3 DNA is TGTGCCAGCAGCCAAGAGGGACTAGCGTCCTACAATGAGCAGTTCTTC.

The rearrangement uses TRBV11-3 and TRBJ1-1; D uncertain. CDR3 length: 12 residues. V was shortened by 3 bases and J by 9 bases, with 11 bases between the two germline ends. The germline gives CDR1 SGHNT, CDR2 YENEEA. For the CDR3, the DNA is TGTGCCAGCAGCTTTGTCACCGGGAAAGCTTTCTTT. It specifies CASSFVTGKAFF.

The chain links TRBV2 to TRBJ1-2; D possibly corresponds to TRBD1 (5 bases). V was shortened by 7 bases and J by 5 bases, with 17 bases between the two germline ends. Germline V gene lookup returns CDR1 SNHLY and CDR2 FYNNEI. This CDR3 has 14 residues. The CDR3 spells CASKFLTEGYGYTF. The CDR3 nucleotides are TGTGCCAGCAAGTTCCTGACAGAAGGGTATGGCTACACCTTC. The whole variable domain, filled in from reference TRBV2 and TRBJ1-2, reads EPEVTQTPSHQVTQMGQEVILRCVPISNHLYFYWYRQILGQKVEFLVSFYNNEISEKSEIFDDQFSVERPDGSNFTLKIRSTKLEDSAMYFCASKFLTEGYGYTFGSGTRLTVV.

J is TRBJ1-2 and V is TRBV5-5; 9 bases are a match to TRBD1. Germline lookup yields CDR1 SGHKS and CDR2 YYEKEE (reference sequence). There are 15 residues in the CDR3. J was trimmed by 1 base and V by 5 bases; bases with no gene match: 6. CDR3 sequence: CASSSPGQGNYGYTF. CDR3 DNA: TGTGCCAGCAGTTCACCGGGACAGGGTAACTATGGCTACACCTTC.

V usage is TRBV9 and J usage is TRBJ1-1; tentatively, D is TRBD1 (5 bases). This CDR3 region has 15 residues. The ends were cut back, 4 bases at V and 3 bases at J, with 16 bases in the middle. Looked up from germline, CDR1 is SGDLS and CDR2 is YYNGEE. CDR3 sequence: CASSHIGARDTEAFF. Written as DNA, the CDR3 is TGTGCCAGCAGCCATATCGGGGCCCGGGACACTGAAGCTTTCTTT.

The V and J genes are TRBV6-7 and TRBJ1-2, with D perhaps matching TRBD1 (5 bases). TRBV6-7 is assigned to the ORF class and has an uncertain function. This CDR3 is 11 amino acids long. The V end was cut by 7 bases, the J end by 7 bases, with 10 bases between. The CDR3 sequence is CASIRGPGYTF. The CDR3 DNA reads as TGTGCCAGCATAAGGGGCCCTGGCTACACCTTC.

The genes are TRBV25-1 and TRBJ2-4; 13 bases are a match to TRBD2. The CDR3 extends over 17 amino acids. Germline V gives CDR1 MGHDK, CDR2 SYGVNS. J gave up 2 bases and V 1 base, and 2 bases lay outside the gene matches. The CDR3 nucleotides read TGTGCCAGCAGTGAATGGACTAGCGGGAGATCCAAAAACATTCAGTACTTC. It is translated as CASSEWTSGRSKNIQYF.

The rearrangement links TRBV4-3 to TRBJ2-7; a weak D match, TRBD2 (6 bases). CDR3 length: 15 residues. CDR1 is LGHNA and CDR2 is YSLEER in the germline V gene. Trimming removed 4 bases from V and 4 bases from J, with 17 bases in between. The CDR3 region has the DNA TGCGCCAGCAGCCTTAGCTTACTGGGGGGTTACGAGCAGTACTTC. Encoded protein: CASSLSLLGGYEQYF.

This chain joins TRBV30 and TRBJ2-2; 9 nucleotides line up with TRBD2. Germline V CDR1 and CDR2: GTSNPN, SVGIG (reference sequence). V shed 5 bases, J shed 2 bases, and the junction held 6 bases outside the gene matches. The CDR3 length is 15 residues. The CDR3 coding sequence is TGTGCCTGGCTTAGCGGGAGACGTAACACCGGGGAGCTGTTTTTT. This encodes CAWLSGRRNTGELFF.

V and J are TRBV11-1 and TRBJ2-1, with D possibly TRBD1 on 5 matching bases. The CDR3 extends over 16 amino acids. Trimming took 6 bases from V and 3 from J, leaving 18 bases between them. Germline CDR1 reads SGHAT; CDR2 reads FQDESV (reference sequence). The CDR3: CASRRTIADSYNEQFF. In DNA, the CDR3 is TGTGCCAGCAGACGTACTATAGCCGACAGCTACAATGAGCAGTTCTTC. Complete variable domain (other parts from reference TRBV11-1 and TRBJ2-1): EAEVAQSPRYKITEKSQAVAFWCDPISGHATLYWYRQILGQGPELLVQFQDESVVDDSQLPKDRFSAERLKGVDSTLKIQPAELGDSAMYLCASRRTIADSYNEQFFGPGTRLTVL.

The chain recombines TRBV28 with TRBJ1-4; D is ambiguous. V lost 1 base and J lost 6, with 9 bases in between. CDR1 is MDHEN and CDR2 is SYDVKM in the germline V gene. CDR3 length equals 14 residues. This CDR3 reads CASSLSGHDEKLFF. The CDR3 region has the DNA TGTGCCAGCAGTTTATCGGGTCACGATGAAAAACTGTTTTTT. The full variable domain, with the rest looked up from reference TRBV28 and TRBJ1-4, is DVKVTQSSRYLVKRTGEKVFLECVQDMDHENMFWYRQDPGLGLRLIYFSYDVKMKEKGDIPEGYSVSREKKERFSLILESASTNQTSMYLCASSLSGHDEKLFFGSGTQLSVL.

The DNA of the CDR3 is TGTGCCAGCAGCCCGGGTTGGAGGGTTGGACGAGAGACCCAGTACTTC. It encodes CASSPGWRVGRETQYF. The rearrangement links TRBV5-8 to TRBJ2-5, with D perhaps matching TRBD2 (6 bases). V lost 4 bases to trimming and J lost 4 bases, with 20 bases between them. From germline, CDR1 is SGHTS and CDR2 YDEGEE. The CDR3 contains 16 residues.

V and J are TRBV7-6 and TRBJ2-5; D is unresolved. The CDR3 extends over 13 amino acids. V lost 5 bases to trimming and J lost 2 bases, with 9 bases between them. Germline-derived CDR1 and CDR2 are SGHVS and FNYEAQ. The chain's CDR3 is CASSKITQETQYF. The DNA for the CDR3 is TGTGCCAGCAGCAAGATCACGCAAGAGACCCAGTACTTC.

This chain uses TRBV9 with TRBJ2-3; 13 positions agree with TRBD2. Germline trimming cut 3 bases from V and 4 bases from J; bases unmatched to any gene: 11. This CDR3 is 18 amino acids long. CDR1 and CDR2 from the germline V gene are SGDLS and YYNGEE. This CDR3 is CASSDSVPGLAGPDTQYF. CDR3 sequence (DNA): TGTGCCAGCAGCGACTCTGTACCGGGACTAGCGGGACCAGATACGCAGTATTTT.

The gene calls are TRBV10-3 and TRBJ2-1, with D hard to call. With 5 bases removed from V and 4 bases from J, the gap between germline ends came to 6 bases. The CDR3 is made up of 12 amino acids. Germline V gene sequence: CDR1 ENHRY, CDR2 SYGVKD. CDR3 bases: TGTGCCATCAGTAGTCTATACAATGAGCAGTTCTTC. Translating gives CAISSLYNEQFF.